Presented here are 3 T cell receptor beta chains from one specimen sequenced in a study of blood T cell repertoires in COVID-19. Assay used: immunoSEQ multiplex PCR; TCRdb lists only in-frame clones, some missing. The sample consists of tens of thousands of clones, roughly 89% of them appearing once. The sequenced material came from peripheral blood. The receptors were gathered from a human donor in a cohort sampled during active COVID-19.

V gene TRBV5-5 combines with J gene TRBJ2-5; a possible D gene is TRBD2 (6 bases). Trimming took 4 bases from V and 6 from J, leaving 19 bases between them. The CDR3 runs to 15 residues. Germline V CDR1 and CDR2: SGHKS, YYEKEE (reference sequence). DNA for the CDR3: TGTGCCAGCAGCCCTTTGACTAGTTTCGAGAAGACCCAGTACTTC. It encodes CASSPLTSFEKTQYF.

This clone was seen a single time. This chain's CDR3 is CASSFDSFPNSPLHF. For the CDR3, the DNA is TGTGCCAGCAGTTTCGACAGTTTCCCTAATTCACCCCTCCACTTT. This chain joins TRBV9 and TRBJ1-6; D might be TRBD1 (5 bases). Trimming pared 5 bases from V and 6 bases from J, leaving 15 bases between. Germline V gene lookup returns CDR1 SGDLS and CDR2 YYNGEE. The length of the CDR3 is 15 residues.

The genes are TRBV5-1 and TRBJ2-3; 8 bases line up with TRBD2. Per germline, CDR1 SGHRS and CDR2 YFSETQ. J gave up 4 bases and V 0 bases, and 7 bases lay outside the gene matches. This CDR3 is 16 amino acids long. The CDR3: CASSLVISGNADTQYF. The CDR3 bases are TGCGCCAGCAGCTTGGTAATTAGCGGGAATGCAGATACGCAGTATTTT.